This TCR beta chain is drawn from a study of shared clonotypes between healthy human individuals. The CDR3 has 13 residues. The germline CDR1 and CDR2 sequences are GTSNPN and SVGIG (reference sequence). The V segment lost 5 bases and the J segment 2 bases; nucleotides outside the gene matches: 5. The method was immunoSEQ multiplex PCR; TCRdb's version includes in-frame clones alone and lacks a portion of them. Of some 1,600,000 clones in the sample, 95% to 99% were seen once. Each sample came from a Caucasian adult donor living in Nashville, Tennessee. As for this clone: The antigen is not known.

Regarding the study as a whole: The researchers took only blood, and tissue repertoires probably look different. Across a few donors, naive CD4 shared 4.5% to 6%, naive CD8 around 3.8%, memory CD4 over 2%, memory CD8 around 0.36%. Clonotypes shared by all four sorted-subset donors had higher generation probabilities than non-shared clonotypes.

Sequenced input: naive CD4+ T cells sorted from blood. Subset denoted: CD45RA+ positively selected. The clonotype originates from a man in his thirties or forties in good health. This chain uses TRBV30 with TRBJ2-7; 8 bases align to TRBD1. DNA of the CDR3: TGTGCCTGGGCTGACAGGGGCCCCTACGAGCAGTACTTC. Protein product: CAWADRGPYEQYF. Together with reference TRBV30 and TRBJ2-7, the CDR3 gives the full variable domain: SQTIHQWPATLVQPVGSPLSLECTVEGTSNPNLYWYRQAAGRGLQLLFYSVGIGQISSEVPQNLSASRPQDRQFILSSKKLLLSDSGFYLCAWADRGPYEQYFGPGTRLTVT.